This T cell receptor (beta chain) was profiled in a study of cytomegalovirus exposure and HLA in healthy donors. Study-wide results and caveats: CMV serostatus was the only recorded immune exposure for donors. TCR beta V- and J-gene trimming, according to a later analysis, was linked to a missense DCLRE1C variant.

Concerning this clone: Its antigen is undetermined.

Germline CDR1 SQVTM, CDR2 ANQGSEA. V lost 5 bases and J lost 5; bases outside the gene matches: 5. The CDR3 spans 14 residues. All the people who gave samples were healthy bone marrow donors. Primers: 60 Vbeta forward and 13 Jbeta reverse. Measured with immunoSEQ multiplex PCR; TCRdb has only the in-frame clones, and not every one. The repertoire holds approximately 110,000 clones, with about 74% as singletons. Sequences were obtained from PBMCs. The chain employs TRBV29-1 and TRBJ2-2, with 10 nucleotides matching TRBD1. This clonotype originated in a woman between 45 and 65 years old in good health and CMV-seropositive. The CDR3 spells CSVPGTGDTGELFF. The CDR3 nucleotides read TGCAGCGTTCCCGGGACAGGGGATACCGGGGAGCTGTTTTTT.